These T cell receptor beta chains were read from a single sample in a study of blood T cell repertoires in COVID-19. Data came from immunoSEQ multiplex PCR; TCRdb stores just in-frame clones and leaves some out. The repertoire holds some 250,000 clones, with 70% to 90% as singletons. Material: peripheral blood. These receptors originate from a woman in her 40s who had recovered from COVID-19. CDR3s include the opening cysteine and the closing phenylalanine or tryptophan. Fields, in order: D gene, J gene, V gene, CDR3 protein, CDR3 DNA. The D gene is left open where the match is weak.

TRBD1	TRBJ2-7	TRBV5-4	CASSLARPTGGKSYEQYF	TGTGCCAGCAGCTTGGCCCGCCCAACAGGGGGCAAATCCTACGAGCAGTACTTC
TRBD1	TRBJ1-2	TRBV9	CASSSTGNYGYTF	TGTGCCAGCAGCTCGACAGGGAACTATGGCTACACCTTC
.	TRBJ2-6	TRBV2	CASSGTDSGANVLTF	TGTGCCAGCAGCGGAACAGACTCTGGGGCCAACGTCCTGACTTTC
.	TRBJ1-4	TRBV4-1	CASSQWGEGTNEKLFF	TGCGCCAGCAGCCAATGGGGGGAGGGGACTAATGAAAAACTGTTTTTT
.	TRBJ1-5	TRBV5-5	CASSLRQGNQPQHF	TGTGCCAGCAGCTTGCGCCAGGGCAATCAGCCCCAGCATTTT
.	TRBJ1-3	TRBV29-1	CSGRTGNSGNTIYF	TGCAGCGGTCGTACAGGGAACTCTGGAAACACCATATATTTT
.	TRBJ2-6	TRBV4-2	CASSRRTGGFGANVLTF	TGTGCCAGCAGCCGCAGGACCGGGGGTTTTGGGGCCAACGTCCTGACTTTC
.	TRBJ1-2	TRBV6-5	CASTSGRGDYGYTF	TGTGCCAGCACCTCGGGGCGGGGGGACTATGGCTACACCTTC
TRBD2	TRBJ2-1	TRBV6-5	CASKTPGTSYDEQFF	TGTGCCAGCAAAACCCCCGGGACTAGCTACGATGAGCAGTTCTTC
TRBD2	TRBJ2-1	TRBV24-1	CATSDPTTRVAGAYNEQFF	TGTGCCACCAGTGACCCAACCACGCGAGTAGCGGGGGCTTACAATGAGCAGTTCTTC
.	TRBJ1-3	TRBV7-2	CASSLDPGVSGNTIYF	TGTGCCAGCAGCTTAGACCCGGGAGTCTCTGGAAACACCATATATTTT
.	TRBJ1-5	TRBV4-2	CASSQGGVQPQHF	TGTGCCAGCAGCCAAGGGGGCGTTCAGCCCCAGCATTTT
TRBD1	TRBJ2-1	TRBV4-2	CASSPGTEYNEQFF	TGTGCCAGCAGCCCCGGGACAGAATACAATGAGCAGTTCTTC
.	TRBJ1-2	TRBV6-5	CASLGPGVYGYTF	TGTGCCAGTCTGGGCCCGGGGGTTTATGGCTACACCTTC
.	TRBJ2-5	TRBV9	CAAGTQYF	TGTGCCGCCGGTACCCAGTACTTC
TRBD2	TRBJ2-1	TRBV7-3	CASSSLAGGAYNEQFF	TGTGCCAGCAGCTCTCTAGCGGGAGGTGCCTACAATGAGCAGTTCTTC
.	TRBJ2-7	TRBV18	CASSPVGSSYEQYF	TGTGCCAGCTCACCGGTTGGGAGCTCCTACGAGCAGTACTTC
.	TRBJ1-6	TRBV11-2	CASSTPGGSSYNSPLHF	TGTGCCAGCAGCACTCCGGGGGGGAGCTCCTATAATTCACCCCTCCACTTT
TRBD1	TRBJ1-5	TRBV25-1	CASSWTGGDQPQHF	TGTGCCAGCAGCTGGACAGGGGGCGATCAGCCCCAGCATTTT
TRBD2	TRBJ2-7	TRBV6-2/TRBV6-3	CASSLAGGYEQYF	TGTGCCAGCAGTCTAGCGGGGGGCTACGAGCAGTACTTC